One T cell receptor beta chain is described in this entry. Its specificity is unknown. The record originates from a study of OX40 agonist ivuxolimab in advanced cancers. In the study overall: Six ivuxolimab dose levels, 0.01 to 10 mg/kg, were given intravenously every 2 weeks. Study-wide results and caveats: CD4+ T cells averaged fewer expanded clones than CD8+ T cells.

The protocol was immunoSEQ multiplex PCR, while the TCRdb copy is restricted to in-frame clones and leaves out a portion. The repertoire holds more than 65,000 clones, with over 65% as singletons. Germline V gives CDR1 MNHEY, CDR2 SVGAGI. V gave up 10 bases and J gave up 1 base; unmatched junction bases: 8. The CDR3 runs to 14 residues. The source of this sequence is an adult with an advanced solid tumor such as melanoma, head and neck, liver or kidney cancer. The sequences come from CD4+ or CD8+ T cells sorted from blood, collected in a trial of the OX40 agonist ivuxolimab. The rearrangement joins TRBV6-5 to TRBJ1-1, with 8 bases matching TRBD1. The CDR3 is CATVDRAKNTEAFF. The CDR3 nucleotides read TGTGCCACCGTGGACAGGGCAAAGAACACTGAAGCTTTCTTT.